This T cell receptor (beta chain) was found in a study of molecular identifiers for immune sequencing clone quantification (dated by TCRdb to between 2017 and 2018). For context, the study as a whole: For a replicate experiment, RNA from around 20,000 or 100,000 naive CD8 T cells was divided into five aliquots, of which four were sequenced. This methods study used CD8 T cells to benchmark TCR RNA copy counting and molecular-identifier clustering-based TCR repertoire sequencing (MIDCIRS). Paper-wide results and their limitations: When barcode sub-clustering was left out, chimeric consensus sequences inflated TCR diversity, with chimeras reaching as high as 47%. Identical TCR molecules sharing a barcode could cause highly expanded clone sizes to be underestimated. Roughly 3 recovered TCR RNA copies per cell were obtained by modeling, versus about ten by digital PCR, implying a capture efficiency of approximately 30%. Naive libraries contained spiked-in Jurkat TCR RNA (approximately ten copies' worth), which is not part of the donor repertoire. Spiked-in Jurkat TCR RNA equal to a single cell's worth was reported to be detectable even within 1,100,000 naive CD8 T cells. In CMV-specific effector cells, over 99% of molecules were held by clones above 20 RNA copies, whereas under 1% of molecules were held by such clones in naive cells.

Libraries of naive CD8 T cells were built from anywhere between roughly 17,000 and 1,100,000 sorted cells, with 10%, 30% or 50% of the purified RNA used. Naive CD8 T cells were FACS-sorted as CD8+CD4-CCR7+CD45RA+ on a BD FACSAria II into RLT Plus buffer. Detection sensitivity was tested by spiking Jurkat RNA equal to over 8 TCR copies' worth into samples containing about 20,000-1,000,000 naive CD8 T cells. Enrichment of CD8 T cells was performed with RosetteSep CD8+ T Cell Enrichment Cocktail and Ficoll-Paque, after which ACK red cell lysis was carried out. The trim is 5 bases for V and 0 bases for J, with a gap of 9 bases between the germline ends. The germline V gene (reference sequence) supplies CDR1 PRHDT and CDR2 FYEKMQ. From its cysteine to its phenylalanine, the CDR3 spans 14 amino acids. Of all the DNA, just the CDR3 is kept, 42 bases in frame from base 1. This clonotype was observed at least ten times. The clone's antigen remains unknown. Within one base of it there is no much larger clone, and no base qualities were kept.

Library preparation used PCR. The run used an Illumina HiSeq 4000. Bulk TCR libraries were prepared as previously described, using TCR primers listed in Table S5. Total RNA was purified with the Qiagen AllPrep DNA/RNA kit. Before analysis, reads from multiple sequencing runs of the same library were pooled. The authors processed their data as follows. Reads were retained only if the reads had an exact TCR constant sequence, and the retained reads were trimmed to 150 nt and grouped according to their 12-nt molecular barcodes. Within each barcode group, reads were sub-clustered at a 15% Levenshtein threshold, and quality-weighted consensus sequences were built per RNA molecule. Non-functional sequences were excluded, and lower-count sequences lying one edit away from another sequence were also excluded. Barcode sub-clusters with fewer than 20% of the maximum read count were removed, based on fitting two negative binomial distributions. TCRdb reran the public reads through fastp at Q25 and MiXCR, keeping productive beta chains. Under each unique CDR3 protein, matching rows form one entry showing the most common genes and DNA. What appears here as the V and J calls and clone size reflects TCRdb's work, not the paper's. In all, the sample holds approximately 670,000 distinct CDR3 sequences, and about 20% of those were seen once. The ten biggest clones cover around 0.86% of the sample.

The chain is encoded by TRBV13 joined to TRBJ2-3; the D gene is not confidently resolved. This receptor was obtained from a human donor in good health. Some libraries in this study had Jurkat cell RNA spiked in. Sequencing was performed on naive CD8+ T cells from blood, with Jurkat cell RNA spiked in. The label giving this sample's cell subset or site can be read as: FACS-sorted CD8+CD4-CCR7+CD45RA+ naive T cells. The CDR3 amino acid sequence is: CASSTRQSTDTQYF. The DNA reads TGTGCCAGCAGCACCCGTCAGAGCACAGATACGCAGTATTTT.